This is a list of T cell receptor beta chains from one sample in a study of blood T cell repertoires in COVID-19. Data came from immunoSEQ multiplex PCR; TCRdb stores just in-frame clones and leaves some out. The sample lists some 240,000 clones, around 85% seen once, with approximately 10% in the top ten. The sequenced sample consisted of peripheral blood. These receptors originate from a woman older than 75 with acute or convalescent COVID-19. Each CDR3 is given with its conserved first and last residue. Fields, in order: V gene, J gene, D gene, clone size, CDR3 length, CDR3 DNA, CDR3 protein. A D gene is named only where the DNA matches it firmly. The size field is filled for only some rows; it gives once, few, many or a size class.

v_call: TRBV7-9
j_call: TRBJ2-5
d_call: TRBD2
clone_size: few
cdr3_length: 16
cdr3_nt: TGTGCCAGCAGCTTAGAGAGCGGGGGGGCTTATGAGACCCAGTACTTC
cdr3_aa: CASSLESGGAYETQYF

v_call: TRBV3-1/TRBV3-2
j_call: TRBJ1-1
d_call: NA
clone_size: NA
cdr3_length: 15
cdr3_nt: TGTGCCAGCAGAAAGGACGGGGGTATGAACACTGAAGCTTTCTTT
cdr3_aa: CASRKDGGMNTEAFF

v_call: TRBV19
j_call: TRBJ1-5
d_call: TRBD1
clone_size: NA
cdr3_length: 16
cdr3_nt: TGTGCCAGTAGTGGGGGGGTCAGGGGGCCCAATCAGCCCCAGCATTTT
cdr3_aa: CASSGGVRGPNQPQHF

v_call: TRBV29-1
j_call: TRBJ2-1
d_call: NA
clone_size: NA
cdr3_length: 13
cdr3_nt: TGCAGCGTTGCCGGGGGCTCCTACAATGAGCAGTTCTTC
cdr3_aa: CSVAGGSYNEQFF

v_call: TRBV11-2
j_call: TRBJ2-7
d_call: NA
clone_size: NA
cdr3_length: 14
cdr3_nt: TGTGCCAGCAGCTCCTTCCGGGACACCTACGAGCAGTACTTC
cdr3_aa: CASSSFRDTYEQYF

v_call: TRBV24-1
j_call: TRBJ2-5
d_call: TRBD2
clone_size: NA
cdr3_length: 17
cdr3_nt: TGTGCCACCAGTGACTCGACTAGCGGGGGATTACAAGAGACCCAGTACTTC
cdr3_aa: CATSDSTSGGLQETQYF

v_call: TRBV10-3
j_call: TRBJ2-2
d_call: TRBD2
clone_size: few
cdr3_length: 17
cdr3_nt: TGTGCCATCAGTGCGCCAAGCGGGGGTCCGAACACCGGGGAGCTGTTTTTT
cdr3_aa: CAISAPSGGPNTGELFF

v_call: TRBV4-2
j_call: TRBJ1-1
d_call: NA
clone_size: NA
cdr3_length: 15
cdr3_nt: TGTGCCAGCAGCCAAGTCTGGAGGGGGAACACTGAAGCTTTCTTT
cdr3_aa: CASSQVWRGNTEAFF

v_call: TRBV18
j_call: TRBJ2-3
d_call: NA
clone_size: once
cdr3_length: 14
cdr3_nt: TGTGCCAGCTCACCCGGGTCCAGCGCAGATACGCAGTATTTT
cdr3_aa: CASSPGSSADTQYF

v_call: TRBV3-1/TRBV3-2
j_call: TRBJ1-6
d_call: NA
clone_size: few
cdr3_length: 16
cdr3_nt: TGTGCCAGCAGCCAAGGGGTGAGACAGCTCAATTCACCCCTCCACTTT
cdr3_aa: CASSQGVRQLNSPLHF

v_call: TRBV7-8
j_call: TRBJ1-6
d_call: NA
clone_size: NA
cdr3_length: 15
cdr3_nt: TGTGCCAGCAGCTTCTGGGAGAGAAGTAATTCACCCCTCCACTTT
cdr3_aa: CASSFWERSNSPLHF

v_call: TRBV5-5
j_call: TRBJ2-7
d_call: TRBD1
clone_size: NA
cdr3_length: 14
cdr3_nt: TGTGCCAGCATCCCGGGGGACAGGGGGTACGAGCAGTACTTC
cdr3_aa: CASIPGDRGYEQYF

v_call: TRBV9
j_call: TRBJ2-1
d_call: TRBD1
clone_size: once
cdr3_length: 15
cdr3_nt: TGTGCCAGCAGCGTAGTGGGGACAGGGGTGGATGAGCAGTTCTTC
cdr3_aa: CASSVVGTGVDEQFF

v_call: TRBV10-3
j_call: TRBJ2-3
d_call: NA
clone_size: NA
cdr3_length: 15
cdr3_nt: TGTGCCATCAGTGGAAGGGCGAGGGGCACAGATACGCAGTATTTT
cdr3_aa: CAISGRARGTDTQYF

v_call: TRBV7-8
j_call: TRBJ2-3
d_call: TRBD2
clone_size: NA
cdr3_length: 14
cdr3_nt: TGTGCCAGCAGCTTCGGGGGGGCGTCAGATACGCAGTATTTT
cdr3_aa: CASSFGGASDTQYF

v_call: TRBV9
j_call: TRBJ2-2
d_call: NA
clone_size: NA
cdr3_length: 18
cdr3_nt: TGTGCCAGCAGCTCCACCATGGGGGGGGCCTTTAACACCGGGGAGCTGTTTTTT
cdr3_aa: CASSSTMGGAFNTGELFF

v_call: TRBV11-2
j_call: TRBJ1-5
d_call: NA
clone_size: NA
cdr3_length: 15
cdr3_nt: TGTGCCAGCAGCTTATCGAGAACAGGGAGTCAGCCCCAGCATTTT
cdr3_aa: CASSLSRTGSQPQHF

v_call: TRBV9
j_call: TRBJ2-7
d_call: TRBD2
clone_size: once
cdr3_length: 15
cdr3_nt: TGTGCCAGCAGCGTAGAGCCTAGCGGGGACCACGAGCAGTACTTC
cdr3_aa: CASSVEPSGDHEQYF

v_call: TRBV18
j_call: TRBJ2-1
d_call: NA
clone_size: NA
cdr3_length: 16
cdr3_nt: TGTGCCAGCTCACCGGCATTGGGGACGGGGAGGAATGAGCAGTTCTTC
cdr3_aa: CASSPALGTGRNEQFF

v_call: TRBV11-3
j_call: TRBJ1-1
d_call: NA
clone_size: NA
cdr3_length: 14
cdr3_nt: TGTGCCAGCAGCTTAAAGTGGTTGGGGGCCGAAGCTTTCTTT
cdr3_aa: CASSLKWLGAEAFF

v_call: TRBV5-4
j_call: TRBJ2-1
d_call: TRBD1
clone_size: few
cdr3_length: 15
cdr3_nt: TGTGCCAGCAGCTGGAGGGGGACAGGGAAGGGTGAGCAGTTCTTC
cdr3_aa: CASSWRGTGKGEQFF

v_call: TRBV5-1
j_call: TRBJ1-1
d_call: TRBD1
clone_size: NA
cdr3_length: 15
cdr3_nt: TGCGCCAGCAGCGCCGAAACAGGGGTACGCACTGAAGCTTTCTTT
cdr3_aa: CASSAETGVRTEAFF

v_call: TRBV6-5
j_call: TRBJ2-2
d_call: NA
clone_size: few
cdr3_length: 14
cdr3_nt: TGTGCCAGCAGCCGTACAGGGCACACCGGGGAGCTGTTTTTT
cdr3_aa: CASSRTGHTGELFF

v_call: TRBV7-9
j_call: TRBJ2-5
d_call: TRBD1
clone_size: NA
cdr3_length: 15
cdr3_nt: TGTGCCAGCAGCTTACGGGGGACAGGGGCAGAGACCCAGTACTTC
cdr3_aa: CASSLRGTGAETQYF

v_call: TRBV24-1
j_call: TRBJ2-5
d_call: NA
clone_size: NA
cdr3_length: 13
cdr3_nt: TGTGCCACCAGTGATTCGGACAGAGAGACCCAGTACTTC
cdr3_aa: CATSDSDRETQYF

v_call: TRBV7-9
j_call: TRBJ2-1
d_call: NA
clone_size: NA
cdr3_length: 13
cdr3_nt: TGTGCCAGCAGCTTTGGTGTGGAGAATGAGCAGTTCTTC
cdr3_aa: CASSFGVENEQFF

v_call: TRBV6-5
j_call: TRBJ2-1
d_call: TRBD2
clone_size: few
cdr3_length: 14
cdr3_nt: TGTGCCGGGCGTGCAGCGGGGGGGTTGAATGAGCAGTTCTTC
cdr3_aa: CAGRAAGGLNEQFF

v_call: TRBV21-1
j_call: TRBJ1-5
d_call: NA
clone_size: NA
cdr3_length: 16
cdr3_nt: TGTGCCAGCAGCACCCCGCGGACAGGGTGGAGTCAGCCCCAGCATTTT
cdr3_aa: CASSTPRTGWSQPQHF